This T cell receptor beta chain came from a study of shared clonotypes between healthy human individuals. Across the whole study: A couple of women and a few men aged 18 to 49 served as donors.

On this clone itself: Its matching antigen is unknown.

Study results and limitations: Naive subsets usually exceeded memory subsets in estimated richness.

The method was immunoSEQ multiplex PCR; TCRdb's version includes in-frame clones alone and lacks a portion of them. The data show some 1.5 million clones, with over 95% seen just once and roughly 1.2% held by the top ten. Germline CDR1 reads MDHEN; CDR2 reads SYDVKM. V was clipped by 1 base and J by 7 bases; unmatched bases: 5. CDR3 size: 15 residues. The chain carries TRBV28 and TRBJ1-1; 11 bases align to TRBD1. The sequence came from a man between 25 and 39 years old in good health. The sequenced sample was naive CD4+ T cells sorted from blood. Subset denoted: CD45RA+ positively selected. The CDR3 DNA sequence: TGTGCCAGCAGTTTATACGGACAGGGGGCAGGTGAAGCTTTCTTT. Its protein product is CASSLYGQGAGEAFF.